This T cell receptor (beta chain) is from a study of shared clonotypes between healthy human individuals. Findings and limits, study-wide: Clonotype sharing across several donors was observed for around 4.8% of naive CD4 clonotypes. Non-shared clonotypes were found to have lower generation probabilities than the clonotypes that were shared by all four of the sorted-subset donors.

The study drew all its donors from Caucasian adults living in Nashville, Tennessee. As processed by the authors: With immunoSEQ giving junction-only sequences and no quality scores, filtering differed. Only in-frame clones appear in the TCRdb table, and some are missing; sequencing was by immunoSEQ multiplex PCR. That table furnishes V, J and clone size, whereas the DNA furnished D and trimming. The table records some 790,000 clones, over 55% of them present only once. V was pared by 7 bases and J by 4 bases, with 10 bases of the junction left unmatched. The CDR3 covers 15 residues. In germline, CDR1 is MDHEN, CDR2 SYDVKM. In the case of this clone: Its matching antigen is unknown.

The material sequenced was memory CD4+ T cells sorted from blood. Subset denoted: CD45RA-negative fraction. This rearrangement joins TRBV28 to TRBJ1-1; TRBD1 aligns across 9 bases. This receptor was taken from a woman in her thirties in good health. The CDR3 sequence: CASTLGTGIGTEAFF. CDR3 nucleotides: TGTGCCAGCACCCTAGGGACAGGGATCGGCACTGAAGCTTTCTTT.